Listed below are T cell receptor beta chains from one sample, sequenced in a study of blood T cell repertoires in COVID-19. Method: immunoSEQ multiplex PCR; TCRdb's copy keeps in-frame clones and lacks some. In the table there are 15,000 to 20,000 clones, 80% of which are singletons. The sequencing sample was made of peripheral blood. The origin of the receptors is a man at least 80 years old with acute or convalescent COVID-19. CDR3s include the opening cysteine and the closing phenylalanine or tryptophan. D genes are given only for firm matches. Where a row states a size, it is once, few, many or the class of an expanded clone; other rows omit it.

j_gene: TRBJ1-1
v_gene: TRBV6-2/TRBV6-3
abundance: NA
d_gene: TRBD1
len: 16
CDR3nt: TGTGCCAGCAGTTACAGGGCCCTGGACAGGGGGGGTGAAGCTTTCTTT
CDR3aa: CASSYRALDRGGEAFF

j_gene: TRBJ1-1
v_gene: TRBV7-2
abundance: NA
d_gene: NA
len: 14
CDR3nt: TGTGCCAGCATCATTAGCGGGGGGAACACTGAAGCTTTCTTT
CDR3aa: CASIISGGNTEAFF

j_gene: TRBJ2-3
v_gene: TRBV4-3
abundance: NA
d_gene: NA
len: 15
CDR3nt: TGCGCCAGCAGCCAAGGAGTAGGGGGTAGGGATACGCAGTATTTT
CDR3aa: CASSQGVGGRDTQYF

j_gene: TRBJ2-2
v_gene: TRBV5-1
abundance: NA
d_gene: TRBD2
len: 16
CDR3nt: TGCGCCAGCAGCTCTTCGGGGACTAGCGGCACCGGGGAGCTGTTTTTT
CDR3aa: CASSSSGTSGTGELFF

j_gene: TRBJ2-5
v_gene: TRBV5-1
abundance: NA
d_gene: NA
len: 16
CDR3nt: TGCGCCAGCAGCTTGGAAAAAGGACAGATCCAAGAGACCCAGTACTTC
CDR3aa: CASSLEKGQIQETQYF

j_gene: TRBJ2-2
v_gene: TRBV5-4
abundance: once
d_gene: NA
len: 14
CDR3nt: TGTGCCAGCAGCCCCGGGAAGGACACCGGGGAGCTGTTTTTT
CDR3aa: CASSPGKDTGELFF

j_gene: TRBJ1-1
v_gene: TRBV3-1/TRBV3-2
abundance: few
d_gene: NA
len: 14
CDR3nt: TGTGCCAGCAGGGCAGGGAGGTTGGGCACTGAAGCTTTCTTT
CDR3aa: CASRAGRLGTEAFF

j_gene: TRBJ2-7
v_gene: TRBV6-5
abundance: NA
d_gene: NA
len: 15
CDR3nt: TGTGCCAGCACACCCGCCCTAGGGGCTACCTACGAGCAGTACTTC
CDR3aa: CASTPALGATYEQYF

j_gene: TRBJ1-2
v_gene: TRBV5-6
abundance: NA
d_gene: TRBD1
len: 15
CDR3nt: TGTGCCAGCAGCTCCTGGGACAGGCCCAACTATGGCTACACCTTC
CDR3aa: CASSSWDRPNYGYTF

j_gene: TRBJ1-1
v_gene: TRBV12-3/TRBV12-4
abundance: few
d_gene: TRBD1
len: 11
CDR3nt: TGTGCCAGCAGCGACAGGGGTGAAGCTTTCTTT
CDR3aa: CASSDRGEAFF

j_gene: TRBJ2-1
v_gene: TRBV7-7
abundance: NA
d_gene: NA
len: 17
CDR3nt: TGTGCCAGCAGCCCCGGCGCGGCGACGGAACCCTACAATGAGCAGTTCTTC
CDR3aa: CASSPGAATEPYNEQFF

j_gene: TRBJ1-2
v_gene: TRBV7-2
abundance: NA
d_gene: NA
len: 14
CDR3nt: TGTGCCAGCAGCCCGGACAGAGAGTACTATGGCTACACCTTC
CDR3aa: CASSPDREYYGYTF

j_gene: TRBJ1-1
v_gene: TRBV7-3
abundance: NA
d_gene: NA
len: 14
CDR3nt: TGTGCCAGCAGTAAGTCGGGGGAGAACACTGAAGCTTTCTTT
CDR3aa: CASSKSGENTEAFF